A single sample is the source of the 2 T cell receptor beta chains below, sequenced in a study of T cells expressing NK-cell markers. TCRdb reprocessed the 5' RACE reads and reports one entry per CDR3 protein, with no DNA. The sample totals some 500,000 distinct CDR3 sequences; its top ten clones hold over 1.1%. The sequenced sample consisted of blood T cells: a sorted CD56 or NKG2C T cell subset, CD4+ or CD8+ T cells, or bulk PBMC T cells (not recorded which). The receptors here all came from a woman in her forties or fifties in good health.

The chain links TRBV12-3 or TRBV12-4 to TRBJ2-1. The CDR3 covers 11 residues. The CDR3 sequence is CASTSIGEQFF.

The V call is TRBV10-3, the J call TRBJ1-4. Germline-derived CDR1 and CDR2 are ENHRY and SYGVKD. CDR3 length: 15 amino acids. CDR3 sequence reads: CAIRRSTATNEKLFF.